This TCR beta chain stems from a study of T cell clonality in common variable immunodeficiency. Study-wide findings and caveats: Shared TCRbeta clones were fewer between CVID subjects than controls. TCRbeta clonality was increased in CVID versus healthy controls. The cause of increased CVID clonality remains unclear without subpopulation sequencing.

Heparinized whole blood, about 5 to 8.5 ml, came from each donor. Some clones are missing from TCRdb's copy, which holds only in-frame ones; the method was immunoSEQ multiplex PCR. Listed here are about 81,000 clones without any singletons, the top ten holding approximately 0.81%. This clone was detected a few times. As yet, its antigen is unknown. The observed sequence ends 3 residues before the CDR3 terminus, with the missing tail filled in from the germline J gene. This CDR3 region has 15 residues. Trimming stripped 6 bases from V and 3 bases from J, with 15 bases between. Germline V gives CDR1 SNHLY, CDR2 FYNNEI.

The sequence was obtained from a person aged 18 to 70 in good health. The J gene is TRBJ1-3, the V gene TRBV2; perhaps TRBD1 as D (5 bases). Material for sequencing was peripheral blood mononuclear cells. Partial CDR3 DNA: TGTGCCAGCAGGACAGATTCCTGGGGTGGAAACACC. Amino acid sequence: CASRTDSWGGNT. Given in full, the CDR3 is CASRTDSWGGNTIYF.